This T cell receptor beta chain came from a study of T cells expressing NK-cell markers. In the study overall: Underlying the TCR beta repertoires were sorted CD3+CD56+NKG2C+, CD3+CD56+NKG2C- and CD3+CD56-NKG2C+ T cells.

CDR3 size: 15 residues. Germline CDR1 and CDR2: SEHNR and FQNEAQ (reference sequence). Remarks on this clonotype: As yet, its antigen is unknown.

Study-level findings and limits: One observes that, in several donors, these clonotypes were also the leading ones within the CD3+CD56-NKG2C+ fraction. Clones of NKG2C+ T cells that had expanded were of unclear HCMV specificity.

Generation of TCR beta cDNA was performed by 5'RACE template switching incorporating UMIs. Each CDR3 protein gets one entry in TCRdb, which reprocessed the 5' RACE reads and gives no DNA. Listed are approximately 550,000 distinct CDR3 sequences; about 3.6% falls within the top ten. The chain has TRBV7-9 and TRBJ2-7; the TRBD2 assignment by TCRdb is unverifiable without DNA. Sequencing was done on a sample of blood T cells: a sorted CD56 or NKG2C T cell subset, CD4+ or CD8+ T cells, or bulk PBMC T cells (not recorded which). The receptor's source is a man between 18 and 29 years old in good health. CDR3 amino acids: CASSLALESEDEQYF.